These T cell receptor beta chains were read from a single sample in a study of T-cell reconstitution after alpha-beta-depleted transplantation in children. TCRdb called the PCR reads again in MiXCR, with one record for every CDR3 protein. Of hundreds of thousands of distinct CDR3 sequences in the sample, 7.5% to 9.5% were seen once. Material: PBMCs, mostly from graft donor cells, obtained 360 days after TCRalphabeta/CD19-depleted stem cell transplant. The source of these receptors is a male patient aged 2-10 years who had a stem cell transplant for acute myeloid leukemia, so the T cells may come from the graft donor. Each CDR3 is given with its conserved first and last residue. The D gene is left open where the match is weak. For some rows the clone size is stated as once, few or many, or as a class when expanded; others skip it.

CDR3 DNA: TGCGCCAGCAGCAAACTAGCGTTTAGCACAGATACGCAGTATTTT
CDR3 protein: CASSKLAFSTDTQYF
V gene: TRBV5-1
D gene: TRBD2
clone size: many
J gene: TRBJ2-3

CDR3 DNA: TGCGCCAGCAGCTTAATTTGGCAGGGAGGTATTGGTGAGCAGTTCTTC
CDR3 protein: CASSLIWQGGIGEQFF
V gene: TRBV5-1
D gene: NA
clone size: few
J gene: TRBJ2-1

CDR3 DNA: TGCGCCAGCAGATCTTACAGGGAAATGAACACTGAAGCTTTCTTT
CDR3 protein: CASRSYREMNTEAFF
V gene: TRBV5-1
D gene: NA
clone size: few
J gene: TRBJ1-1

CDR3 DNA: TGTGCCAGCTCTCCCCTCAACCGGGACAGTGAGCATATTCAGTACTTC
CDR3 protein: CASSPLNRDSEHIQYF
V gene: TRBV18
D gene: TRBD1
clone size: few
J gene: TRBJ2-4

CDR3 DNA: TGTGCCACCAGCAGAGGACAGAAGAGACAGGCTAGCACAGATACGCAGTATTTT
CDR3 protein: CATSRGQKRQASTDTQYF
V gene: TRBV15
D gene: NA
clone size: few
J gene: TRBJ2-3

CDR3 DNA: TGTGCCAGCAGCCCTGGGACTAGCGGGAGTTCTTACAATGAGCAGTTCTTC
CDR3 protein: CASSPGTSGSSYNEQFF
V gene: TRBV7-3
D gene: TRBD2
clone size: few
J gene: TRBJ2-1

CDR3 DNA: TGTGCCAGCAGCTTGGTTCGGGGGGCGGCTGATCAAGAGACCCAGTACTTC
CDR3 protein: CASSLVRGAADQETQYF
V gene: TRBV5-5
D gene: NA
clone size: few
J gene: TRBJ2-5

CDR3 DNA: TGCGCCAGCAGCAACCGGGGCACTGAAGCTTTCTTT
CDR3 protein: CASSNRGTEAFF
V gene: TRBV5-1
D gene: NA
clone size: many
J gene: TRBJ1-1

CDR3 DNA: TGTGCCAGCAGTTTAGCGGGAGGGCTCATAAATGAGCAGTTCTTC
CDR3 protein: CASSLAGGLINEQFF
V gene: TRBV27
D gene: TRBD2
clone size: NA
J gene: TRBJ2-1

CDR3 DNA: TGTGCCAGCAGTTACCCAAACTATGGCTACACCTTC
CDR3 protein: CASSYPNYGYTF
V gene: TRBV12-3/TRBV12-4
D gene: NA
clone size: NA
J gene: TRBJ1-2

CDR3 DNA: TGTGCCAGCCGAGGGCGCCCCTGGGGCCGCAATGAGCAGTTCTTC
CDR3 protein: CASRGRPWGRNEQFF
V gene: TRBV2
D gene: NA
clone size: few
J gene: TRBJ2-1

CDR3 DNA: TGTGCCAGCACCGAATCATGGGACATTAGTGGCTACACCTTC
CDR3 protein: CASTESWDISGYTF
V gene: TRBV12-3/TRBV12-4
D gene: NA
clone size: few
J gene: TRBJ1-2

CDR3 DNA: TGTGCCAGCAGCCCCAGGGTCCCGATTTACAATGAGCAGTTCTTC
CDR3 protein: CASSPRVPIYNEQFF
V gene: TRBV27
D gene: NA
clone size: many
J gene: TRBJ2-1

CDR3 DNA: TGTGCCAGCAGCTCGACAGTTGTGAATGCGCCCCAGCATTTT
CDR3 protein: CASSSTVVNAPQHF
V gene: TRBV12-3/TRBV12-4
D gene: NA
clone size: few
J gene: TRBJ1-5

CDR3 DNA: TGTGCCAGCAGGGCGCCGGGACTAGGGGTCGATGAGCAGTTCTTC
CDR3 protein: CASRAPGLGVDEQFF
V gene: TRBV7-3
D gene: TRBD2
clone size: NA
J gene: TRBJ2-1

CDR3 DNA: TGCAGCGTTGAGGGGGGACAGGGGGCAGATACGCAGTATTTT
CDR3 protein: CSVEGGQGADTQYF
V gene: TRBV29-1
D gene: TRBD1
clone size: NA
J gene: TRBJ2-3

CDR3 DNA: TGTGCCAGCAGCTTAGACCCTCTCACTCTAGCGGAGATTTACAATGAGCAGTTCTTC
CDR3 protein: CASSLDPLTLAEIYNEQFF
V gene: TRBV11-2
D gene: TRBD2
clone size: few
J gene: TRBJ2-1

CDR3 DNA: TGTGCCAGCAGCCAAGGCGGGGGGAGCGGGGCAGATACGCAGTATTTT
CDR3 protein: CASSQGGGSGADTQYF
V gene: TRBV3-1
D gene: TRBD2
clone size: few
J gene: TRBJ2-3

CDR3 DNA: TGCAGTGCTGCCGCTAGCTGGGACTACAATGAGCAGTTCTTC
CDR3 protein: CSAAASWDYNEQFF
V gene: TRBV20-1
D gene: NA
clone size: many
J gene: TRBJ2-1

CDR3 DNA: TGCAGCGTTCGTACAAGATTGGTGAACACTGAAGCTTTCTTT
CDR3 protein: CSVRTRLVNTEAFF
V gene: TRBV29-1
D gene: NA
clone size: many
J gene: TRBJ1-1

CDR3 DNA: TGTGCCAGCAGCCAAGAATGGGACCCCTATGGCTACACCTTC
CDR3 protein: CASSQEWDPYGYTF
V gene: TRBV4-2
D gene: NA
clone size: many
J gene: TRBJ1-2

CDR3 DNA: TGTGCCAGCATCCAGAGGGGGTTTGTGACTAATGAAAAACTGTTTTTT
CDR3 protein: CASIQRGFVTNEKLFF
V gene: TRBV6-5
D gene: NA
clone size: NA
J gene: TRBJ1-4

CDR3 DNA: TGCGCCAGCAGCCAAGATTTGTTCGCGTGGGCGCCAGCCTACGAGCAGTACTTC
CDR3 protein: CASSQDLFAWAPAYEQYF
V gene: TRBV4-3
D gene: NA
clone size: NA
J gene: TRBJ2-7

CDR3 DNA: TGTGCCATCAGTGGTTCTGGGGGGGATACGCAGTATTTT
CDR3 protein: CAISGSGGDTQYF
V gene: TRBV10-3
D gene: NA
clone size: NA
J gene: TRBJ2-3

CDR3 DNA: TGTGCCAGCAGCTTTCCCGGGACTAGCGGGAGCCGTAGGAAAGGGATCCACAATGAGCAGTTCTTC
CDR3 protein: CASSFPGTSGSRRKGIHNEQFF
V gene: TRBV7-2
D gene: TRBD2
clone size: few
J gene: TRBJ2-1

CDR3 DNA: TGTGCCAGCGGGGGTAGCCTACTCTCTGGAAACACCATATATTTT
CDR3 protein: CASGGSLLSGNTIYF
V gene: TRBV6-1
D gene: NA
clone size: few
J gene: TRBJ1-3

CDR3 DNA: TGTGCCAGCAGTCCAGCCCCCACGGACCGAGATACGCAGTATTTT
CDR3 protein: CASSPAPTDRDTQYF
V gene: TRBV12-3/TRBV12-4
D gene: NA
clone size: few
J gene: TRBJ2-3

CDR3 DNA: TGTGCCAGCAGCCTGGACGGGTCCACCGGGGAGCTGTTTTTT
CDR3 protein: CASSLDGSTGELFF
V gene: TRBV7-9
D gene: NA
clone size: few
J gene: TRBJ2-2

CDR3 DNA: TGCAGTGCTAGAGATAGGGACTGGACCCCTCGAACTACGCAGTATTTT
CDR3 protein: CSARDRDWTPRTTQYF
V gene: TRBV20-1
D gene: NA
clone size: NA
J gene: TRBJ2-3

CDR3 DNA: TGTGCCAGCAGAGCGGGGGGGCTTCAAGAGACCCAGTACTTC
CDR3 protein: CASRAGGLQETQYF
V gene: TRBV5-5
D gene: TRBD2
clone size: few
J gene: TRBJ2-5

CDR3 DNA: TGCAGCGTAGGGTCTAGCAATCAGCCCCAGCATTTT
CDR3 protein: CSVGSSNQPQHF
V gene: TRBV29-1
D gene: NA
clone size: few
J gene: TRBJ1-5

CDR3 DNA: TGTGCCAGCAGTCCCGGTTTGCTAGCGGGATACATTCAGTACTTC
CDR3 protein: CASSPGLLAGYIQYF
V gene: TRBV12-3/TRBV12-4
D gene: TRBD2
clone size: many
J gene: TRBJ2-4

CDR3 DNA: TGCGCCAGCAGCTCGAGAGACAGGGATGGGAACACTGAAGCTTTCTTT
CDR3 protein: CASSSRDRDGNTEAFF
V gene: TRBV5-1
D gene: TRBD1
clone size: NA
J gene: TRBJ1-1